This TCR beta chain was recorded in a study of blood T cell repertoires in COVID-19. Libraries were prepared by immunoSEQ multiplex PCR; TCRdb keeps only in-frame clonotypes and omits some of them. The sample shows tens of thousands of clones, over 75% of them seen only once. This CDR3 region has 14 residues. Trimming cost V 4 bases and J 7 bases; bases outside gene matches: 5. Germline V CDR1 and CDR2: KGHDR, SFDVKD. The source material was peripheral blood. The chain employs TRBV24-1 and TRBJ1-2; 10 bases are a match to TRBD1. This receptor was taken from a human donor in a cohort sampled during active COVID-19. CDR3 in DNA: TGTGCCACCAGTGAGACAGGGGGCGTAGGTGGCTACACCTTC. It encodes CATSETGGVGGYTF.